The entry below describes one T cell receptor beta chain. The target antigen is unknown. This entry comes from a study of response to subunit inactivated influenza vaccine. TCRdb independently ran MiXCR on the RT-PCR reads; one entry per CDR3 protein. Of roughly 700,000 distinct CDR3 sequences in the sample, 11% to 15% were seen once. Study findings and constraints: After each seasonal influenza vaccination, few new T cells are recruited, the authors suggested.

The sequence came from a man aged 50-60 years who received an inactivated influenza vaccine. This sample comprised PBMCs from blood, obtained approximately 15 days before vaccination.

This chain's CDR3 is CAWSVGLNQPQHF. CDR3 DNA: TGTGCCTGGAGTGTAGGGCTAAATCAGCCCCAGCATTTT. The V call is TRBV30, the J call TRBJ1-5; no definite D call. Germline values: CDR1 GTSNPN, CDR2 SVGIG (reference sequence). V lost 0 bases to trimming and J lost 4 bases, with 7 bases between them. The CDR3 covers 13 residues.